This is a list of T cell receptor beta chains from one sample in a study of T-cell reconstitution after alpha-beta-depleted transplantation in children. MiXCR, run by TCRdb on the PCR reads, gives a single entry per CDR3 protein. This repertoire shows approximately 230,000 distinct CDR3 sequences, around 25% found once; its top ten account for roughly 2.7%. The material was PBMCs, obtained before TCRalphabeta/CD19-depleted stem cell transplant. The source is a girl aged 2 to 10 with Fanconi anemia, due to receive a stem cell transplant. Each CDR3 is given with its conserved first and last residue. Each record gives: CDR3 DNA, CDR3 protein, V gene, clone size, J gene, D gene. A D gene is named only where the DNA matches it firmly. Expanded clones get a size class; other rows say once, few or many, or leave the size out.

CDR3 DNA: TGTGCCAGCAGCGCAGACGTAAGCAATCAGCCCCAGCATTTT
CDR3 protein: CASSADVSNQPQHF
V gene: TRBV9
clone size: -
J gene: TRBJ1-5
D gene: -

CDR3 DNA: TGTGCCACCAGCAGAGATCCAGCCAAAAACATTCAGTACTTC
CDR3 protein: CATSRDPAKNIQYF
V gene: TRBV15
clone size: -
J gene: TRBJ2-4
D gene: -

CDR3 DNA: TGCAGCGTGACAGACCTCCAAGAGACCCAGTACTTC
CDR3 protein: CSVTDLQETQYF
V gene: TRBV29-1
clone size: -
J gene: TRBJ2-5
D gene: -

CDR3 DNA: TGTGCCACCCGCGTAGGAGGCGATTACGAGCAGTACTTC
CDR3 protein: CATRVGGDYEQYF
V gene: TRBV28
clone size: many
J gene: TRBJ2-7
D gene: -

CDR3 DNA: TGCAGTGCTGTCCGGACGCTTCTTAACACTGAAGCTTTCTTT
CDR3 protein: CSAVRTLLNTEAFF
V gene: TRBV20-1
clone size: -
J gene: TRBJ1-1
D gene: -

CDR3 DNA: TGCAGTGCTAGACTCCTAGGGACAGCCACATACAATGAGCAGTTCTTC
CDR3 protein: CSARLLGTATYNEQFF
V gene: TRBV20-1
clone size: few
J gene: TRBJ2-1
D gene: TRBD1

CDR3 DNA: TGTGCCAGCAGTTTACGGCAGGACTATGGCTACACCTTC
CDR3 protein: CASSLRQDYGYTF
V gene: TRBV12-3/TRBV12-4
clone size: many
J gene: TRBJ1-2
D gene: -

CDR3 DNA: TGTGCCAGCAGCTTAGAGGATAGCTCCTACAATGAGCAGTTCTTC
CDR3 protein: CASSLEDSSYNEQFF
V gene: TRBV7-6
clone size: -
J gene: TRBJ2-1
D gene: -

CDR3 DNA: TGTGCCAGCAGTTTAAGAACAGGGGGCTACTACGAGCAGTACTTC
CDR3 protein: CASSLRTGGYYEQYF
V gene: TRBV12-3/TRBV12-4
clone size: -
J gene: TRBJ2-7
D gene: TRBD1

CDR3 DNA: TGCAGCGTTGCCACAGGGAGAGGAGGGCAGCCCCAGCATTTT
CDR3 protein: CSVATGRGGQPQHF
V gene: TRBV29-1
clone size: few
J gene: TRBJ1-5
D gene: -

CDR3 DNA: TGTGCCAGCAGTGTAAGGACGGTCAGTCTGGCCCAGTACTTC
CDR3 protein: CASSVRTVSLAQYF
V gene: TRBV2
clone size: many
J gene: TRBJ2-5
D gene: -

CDR3 DNA: TGCGCCAGCAGCCAAGGGGAGGACCCGTCCTACAATGAGCAGTTCTTC
CDR3 protein: CASSQGEDPSYNEQFF
V gene: TRBV4-1
clone size: -
J gene: TRBJ2-1
D gene: -

CDR3 DNA: TGTGCCAGCAGCCCGGGGACAGGCGATCAGCCCCAGCATTTT
CDR3 protein: CASSPGTGDQPQHF
V gene: TRBV11-2
clone size: few
J gene: TRBJ1-5
D gene: TRBD1

CDR3 DNA: TGCAGCGTTTCTGGGGGGTTCTATGGCTACACCTTC
CDR3 protein: CSVSGGFYGYTF
V gene: TRBV29-1
clone size: many
J gene: TRBJ1-2
D gene: -

CDR3 DNA: TGCAGCGGCAGGGGGCGGAGTGAAGCTTTCTTT
CDR3 protein: CSGRGRSEAFF
V gene: TRBV29-1
clone size: few
J gene: TRBJ1-1
D gene: TRBD1

CDR3 DNA: TGCAGCGTTGAAGACCGTACTAGCGCCATGCGTTACAATGAGCAGTTCTTC
CDR3 protein: CSVEDRTSAMRYNEQFF
V gene: TRBV29-1
clone size: -
J gene: TRBJ2-1
D gene: TRBD2

CDR3 DNA: TGCGCCAGCAGCTTGGGAACCTTCCAAGAGACCCAGTACTTC
CDR3 protein: CASSLGTFQETQYF
V gene: TRBV5-1
clone size: many
J gene: TRBJ2-5
D gene: -

CDR3 DNA: TGCGCCAGCAGCTTCTCGGGGACAGGGGTGGAAGATACGCAGTATTTT
CDR3 protein: CASSFSGTGVEDTQYF
V gene: TRBV5-1
clone size: few
J gene: TRBJ2-3
D gene: TRBD1

CDR3 DNA: TGTGCCACCAGTGACGGGGGCACAGATACGCAGTATTTT
CDR3 protein: CATSDGGTDTQYF
V gene: TRBV24-1
clone size: -
J gene: TRBJ2-3
D gene: -

CDR3 DNA: TGCAGTGCTAGTCGGTCATCCTATGGCTACACCTTC
CDR3 protein: CSASRSSYGYTF
V gene: TRBV20-1
clone size: -
J gene: TRBJ1-2
D gene: -

CDR3 DNA: TGTGCCAGCAGTCCACCTCCGGGACTAGCGGACCCCACAGATACGCAGTATTTT
CDR3 protein: CASSPPPGLADPTDTQYF
V gene: TRBV28
clone size: -
J gene: TRBJ2-3
D gene: TRBD2

CDR3 DNA: TGTGCCAGCACCCTTAGCGGATCTACGTACAATGAGCAGTTCTTC
CDR3 protein: CASTLSGSTYNEQFF
V gene: TRBV12-3/TRBV12-4
clone size: many
J gene: TRBJ2-1
D gene: -

CDR3 DNA: TGTGCCAGCAGTTACCGCGAAGCCCTAGCGGGAGGTCATACAGATACGCAGTATTTT
CDR3 protein: CASSYREALAGGHTDTQYF
V gene: TRBV6-2/TRBV6-3
clone size: -
J gene: TRBJ2-3
D gene: TRBD2

CDR3 DNA: TGCAGTGCTAGTTACACGGACTATGGCTACACCTTC
CDR3 protein: CSASYTDYGYTF
V gene: TRBV20-1
clone size: -
J gene: TRBJ1-2
D gene: -

CDR3 DNA: TGCAGCGTTGCTGGACTAGCGGAGGAACTCACAGATACGCAGTATTTT
CDR3 protein: CSVAGLAEELTDTQYF
V gene: TRBV29-1
clone size: once
J gene: TRBJ2-3
D gene: TRBD2

CDR3 DNA: TGCGCCAGCAGCATAGGACAGGGCTCCTACGAGCAGTACTTC
CDR3 protein: CASSIGQGSYEQYF
V gene: TRBV5-1
clone size: few
J gene: TRBJ2-7
D gene: TRBD1

CDR3 DNA: TGCAGTGCTGGGACTAGCACAGATACGCAGTATTTT
CDR3 protein: CSAGTSTDTQYF
V gene: TRBV20-1
clone size: many
J gene: TRBJ2-3
D gene: -

CDR3 DNA: TGTGCCAGCAGAACCGGGACAGGGGTCACTGAAGCTTTCTTT
CDR3 protein: CASRTGTGVTEAFF
V gene: TRBV13
clone size: -
J gene: TRBJ1-1
D gene: TRBD1

CDR3 DNA: TGCAGTGCTAGAGACCCGACTAGCGGATCTTCCTACGAGCAGTACTTC
CDR3 protein: CSARDPTSGSSYEQYF
V gene: TRBV20-1
clone size: -
J gene: TRBJ2-7
D gene: TRBD2

CDR3 DNA: TGTGCCAGCACGGGGAGCTCCTACGAGCAGTACTTC
CDR3 protein: CASTGSSYEQYF
V gene: TRBV2
clone size: few
J gene: TRBJ2-7
D gene: -

CDR3 DNA: TGCGCCAGCAGAACTAGCGGGACGTACAATGAGCAGTTCTTC
CDR3 protein: CASRTSGTYNEQFF
V gene: TRBV5-1
clone size: few
J gene: TRBJ2-1
D gene: TRBD2

CDR3 DNA: TGCAGTGCACTGACGGTAGCACGTCAATACAATGAGCAGTTCTTC
CDR3 protein: CSALTVARQYNEQFF
V gene: TRBV29-1
clone size: few
J gene: TRBJ2-1
D gene: -

CDR3 DNA: TGCAGTGCTAGAGTCACACCGCGGGAGGCAAGGGCTGAGCAGTTCTTC
CDR3 protein: CSARVTPREARAEQFF
V gene: TRBV20-1
clone size: -
J gene: TRBJ2-1
D gene: TRBD2

CDR3 DNA: TGCGCCAGCAGCTTGGAGGTGGGGGAGGACAATGAGCAGTTCTTC
CDR3 protein: CASSLEVGEDNEQFF
V gene: TRBV5-1
clone size: few
J gene: TRBJ2-1
D gene: -

CDR3 DNA: TGCGCCAGCAGCTTGGGCCTGGGGACAGGGGGCCACGAGCAGTACTTC
CDR3 protein: CASSLGLGTGGHEQYF
V gene: TRBV5-1
clone size: -
J gene: TRBJ2-7
D gene: TRBD1

CDR3 DNA: TGTGCCAGCAGATTGACAGGGTCAATAACAGATACGCAGTATTTT
CDR3 protein: CASRLTGSITDTQYF
V gene: TRBV6-1
clone size: -
J gene: TRBJ2-3
D gene: TRBD1

CDR3 DNA: TGTGCCTGGAGTGTAAGGCGGTCCTACGAGCAGTACTTC
CDR3 protein: CAWSVRRSYEQYF
V gene: TRBV30
clone size: -
J gene: TRBJ2-7
D gene: -

CDR3 DNA: TGCAGCGTTGAAGGCGCAGTCGGCTTGGGAGAGACCCAGTACTTC
CDR3 protein: CSVEGAVGLGETQYF
V gene: TRBV29-1
clone size: -
J gene: TRBJ2-5
D gene: -

CDR3 DNA: TGCAGTGCTAAGTCTAGTCGGTTCTATGAGCAGTTCTTC
CDR3 protein: CSAKSSRFYEQFF
V gene: TRBV20-1
clone size: many
J gene: TRBJ2-1
D gene: -

CDR3 DNA: TGCGCCAGCGGGGACAGGGTCGGGGAAGAGACCCAGTACTTC
CDR3 protein: CASGDRVGEETQYF
V gene: TRBV4-1
clone size: -
J gene: TRBJ2-5
D gene: TRBD1

CDR3 DNA: TGTGCCAGCAGCTTAGTTTTCGATCAGCCCCAGCATTTT
CDR3 protein: CASSLVFDQPQHF
V gene: TRBV7-6
clone size: few
J gene: TRBJ1-5
D gene: -

CDR3 DNA: TGCAGCGTCCCCACAGGCACCGGGGAGCTGTTTTTT
CDR3 protein: CSVPTGTGELFF
V gene: TRBV29-1
clone size: -
J gene: TRBJ2-2
D gene: -

CDR3 DNA: TGTGCCAGCTCAGGGGGAGTTGGACACTACGAGCAGTACTTC
CDR3 protein: CASSGGVGHYEQYF
V gene: TRBV18
clone size: many
J gene: TRBJ2-7
D gene: -

CDR3 DNA: TGTGCCAGCAGCTCCGGGACTAGCGGGGGTGATGAGCAGTTCTTC
CDR3 protein: CASSSGTSGGDEQFF
V gene: TRBV7-4
clone size: -
J gene: TRBJ2-1
D gene: TRBD2

CDR3 DNA: TGCGCCAGCACCATTGGCCTGGGGGGGATAACGTCCGGCTACACCTTC
CDR3 protein: CASTIGLGGITSGYTF
V gene: TRBV5-1
clone size: -
J gene: TRBJ1-2
D gene: -

CDR3 DNA: TGTGCCTGGAGACAGCGAGGGTCCTACGAGCAGTACTTC
CDR3 protein: CAWRQRGSYEQYF
V gene: TRBV30
clone size: many
J gene: TRBJ2-7
D gene: -

CDR3 DNA: TGCAGCGTTGTAGGGGGTGACTATGGCTACACCTTC
CDR3 protein: CSVVGGDYGYTF
V gene: TRBV29-1
clone size: few
J gene: TRBJ1-2
D gene: -

CDR3 DNA: TGTGCCAGCAGTTTCCCAGGGGGGGGCCAGCCCCAGCATTTT
CDR3 protein: CASSFPGGGQPQHF
V gene: TRBV27
clone size: -
J gene: TRBJ1-5
D gene: TRBD1

CDR3 DNA: TGTGCCAGCAGCTTAGAGGAGCAGTTCTTC
CDR3 protein: CASSLEEQFF
V gene: TRBV7-9
clone size: many
J gene: TRBJ2-1
D gene: -

CDR3 DNA: TGTGCCAGCAGCTTAGGACAGGTTGAGCAGTTCTTC
CDR3 protein: CASSLGQVEQFF
V gene: TRBV7-9
clone size: many
J gene: TRBJ2-1
D gene: -

CDR3 DNA: TGCAGTGCTAGAGACCCCCGAGCGAGCGATGAGCAGTTCTTC
CDR3 protein: CSARDPRASDEQFF
V gene: TRBV20-1
clone size: few
J gene: TRBJ2-1
D gene: -

CDR3 DNA: TGCAGTGGTGACAGGGTCAGCACAGATACGCAGTATTTT
CDR3 protein: CSGDRVSTDTQYF
V gene: TRBV29-1
clone size: many
J gene: TRBJ2-3
D gene: TRBD1

CDR3 DNA: TGCAGTGCTAGAGGCCCTCTAGCGGGGGGGCGAGAGCAAGAGACCCAGTACTTC
CDR3 protein: CSARGPLAGGREQETQYF
V gene: TRBV20-1
clone size: few
J gene: TRBJ2-5
D gene: TRBD2